This entry lists 32 T cell receptor beta chains sequenced from one sample in a study of identical twins. TCRdb itself ran the 5' RACE reads through MiXCR, one entry per CDR3 protein. In the table there are around 510,000 distinct CDR3 sequences, around an eighth of which are singletons. The sample was also linked to a second study, of yellow fever vaccine responses in identical twins.

Sequenced sample: CD4+ T cells sorted from blood. The source of these receptors is a young woman in good health.

In its sample, this clonotype was seen a few times. The genes are TRBV4-1 and TRBJ2-2; D is undetermined. Trimming removed 4 bases at V and 0 bases at J, with 12 bases between. The CDR3 extends over 16 amino acids. Germline V gene data show CDR1 as MGHRA and CDR2 as YSYEKL. DNA of the CDR3: TGCGCCAGCAGCCTAAGATTCCTAGCGAACACCGGGGAGCTGTTTTTT. This sequence encodes CASSLRFLANTGELFF.

The chain carries TRBV7-3 and TRBJ2-5; perhaps TRBD1 as D (5 bases). The germline V gene has CDR1 SGHTA and CDR2 FQGTGA. The CDR3 has 13 residues. Trimming stripped 3 bases from V and 3 bases from J, with 8 bases between. The CDR3: CASSFGQEETQYF. The CDR3 nucleotides read TGTGCCAGCAGCTTTGGACAAGAAGAGACCCAGTACTTC. The full variable domain, completed using reference TRBV7-3 and TRBJ2-5, is GAGVSQTPSNKVTEKGKYVELRCDPISGHTALYWYRQSLGQGPEFLIYFQGTGAADDSGLPNDRFFAVRPEGSVSTLKIQRTERGDSAVYLCASSFGQEETQYFGPGTRLLVL.

The chain recombines TRBV28 with TRBJ2-6; maybe TRBD1 (5 bases). Trimming took 4 bases from V and 2 from J, leaving 9 bases between them. This CDR3 region has 15 residues. From germline, CDR1 is MDHEN and CDR2 SYDVKM. The DNA of the CDR3 is TGTGCCAGCAGTTCGGACATAGCTGGGGCCAACGTCCTGACTTTC. It translates to CASSSDIAGANVLTF.

This clonotype came up a few times. One base away lies a much larger clone, so this may be a sequencing read error. The V call is TRBV29-1, the J call TRBJ2-2, with D unresolved. The CDR3 has 13 residues. V gave up 3 bases and J gave up 1 base, with 6 bases separating them. Per germline, CDR1 SQVTM and CDR2 ANQGSEA. The CDR3 loop is CSVDKGNTGELFF. The CDR3 DNA follows: TGCAGCGTTGACAAGGGGAACACCGGGGAGCTGTTTTTT.

This clonotype was detected a few times. The chain carries TRBV28 and TRBJ2-3; 11 bases match TRBD1. The CDR3 length is 15 residues. The ends lost 6 bases at V and 3 bases at J; junction bases unmatched: 5. Per germline, CDR1 MDHEN and CDR2 SYDVKM. For the CDR3, the DNA is TGTGCCAGCAGCGGACAGGGGGCTGGGACAGATACGCAGTATTTT. It translates to CASSGQGAGTDTQYF. Full variable domain (remainder filled in from reference TRBV28 and TRBJ2-3): DVKVTQSSRYLVKRTGEKVFLECVQDMDHENMFWYRQDPGLGLRLIYFSYDVKMKEKGDIPEGYSVSREKKERFSLILESASTNQTSMYLCASSGQGAGTDTQYFGPGTRLTVL.

The table lists this clonotype with a few counts. The genes are TRBV3-1 and TRBJ2-7; no clear D gene. The CDR3 has 13 residues. The germline V gene encodes CDR1 LGHDT and CDR2 YNNKEL (reference sequence). The V gene lost 5 bases and the J gene lost 9 bases, with 17 bases spanning the gap. As DNA, the CDR3 is TGTGCCAGCAGCGTTTGGGGTTGGGCTAGGCAGTACTTC. Protein: CASSVWGWARQYF.

This clonotype was recorded a few times. This chain connects TRBV29-1 to TRBJ2-3; the D is unclear. CDR1 and CDR2 (germline): SQVTM, ANQGSEA. V shed 3 bases and J shed 4 bases, with 8 bases lying between them. The CDR3 runs to 12 residues. The chain's CDR3 is CSVDSVSDTQYF. CDR3 coding DNA: TGCAGCGTTGATTCGGTTTCAGATACGCAGTATTTT.

The V call is TRBV4-3, the J call TRBJ2-1; D gene uncertain. Germline lookup yields CDR1 LGHNA and CDR2 YSLEER. The CDR3 totals 13 residues. Between the trimmed V and J ends, which lost 4 bases and 7 bases, there was a span of 11 bases. CDR3 bases: TGCGCCAGCAGCCTCACCCGGGTGAATGAGCAGTTCTTC. This encodes CASSLTRVNEQFF.

This clonotype was observed a few times. This rearrangement joins TRBV29-1 to TRBJ2-1; D not resolved. Per the germline V gene, CDR1 is SQVTM and CDR2 is ANQGSEA. The CDR3 totals 14 residues. V was shortened by 7 bases and J by 0 bases, with 13 bases between the two germline ends. CDR3 protein: CSANGRVSYNEQFF. Here the CDR3 DNA reads TGCAGCGCTAACGGACGGGTCTCCTACAATGAGCAGTTCTTC.

The chain employs TRBV6-1 and TRBJ2-3; weak D call: TRBD2 (7 bases). The V gene lost 7 bases and the J gene lost 7 bases, with 21 bases spanning the gap. Germline V gene data show CDR1 as MNHNS and CDR2 as SASEGT. The CDR3 contains 15 residues. The CDR3 nucleotides are TGTGCCAGCATTGGCGTAGGGGGGGGCATGCATACGCAGTATTTT. Its protein product is CASIGVGGGMHTQYF.

This clonotype was counted a few times. The chain employs TRBV5-1 and TRBJ2-7; 9 nucleotides align to TRBD1. The germline gives CDR1 SGHRS, CDR2 YFSETQ. The CDR3 length is 16 residues. Trimming took 4 bases from V and 1 from J; bases not matched to a gene: 9. CDR3 sequence: CASSNTGTGISYEQYF. CDR3 DNA sequence: TGCGCCAGCAGCAATACCGGGACAGGGATTTCCTACGAGCAGTACTTC.

The genes are TRBV4-2 and TRBJ2-4; D is perhaps TRBD1 (5 bases). With 0 bases removed from V and 2 bases from J, the gap between germline ends came to 8 bases. Germline V CDR1 and CDR2: LGHNA, YNFKEQ. CDR3 length equals 15 residues. The CDR3 region has the DNA TGTGCCAGCAGCCAAGAGGGGCTGTCCAAAAACATTCAGTACTTC. Its protein product is CASSQEGLSKNIQYF.

A word on this clonotype: The germline gene is not matched at one end of the junction; a read error may be the cause. This rearrangement joins TRBV12-3 or TRBV12-4 to TRBJ2-5; TRBD2 is a possible D gene (5 bases). The CDR3 is made up of 15 amino acids. The CDR3 nucleotides are TGTGCCAGCAGCCCCCCGCCCGGGCTAAGGGAGATCCAGTACTTC. Its translation is CASSPPPGLREIQYF.

V is TRBV7-3 and J is TRBJ1-1; no clear D. V dropped 5 bases and J dropped 0 bases, with 10 bases sitting between them. The CDR3 runs to 14 residues. Per germline, CDR1 SGHTA and CDR2 FQGTGA. CDR3 in DNA: TGTGCCAGCAGCCCCGAGGCGTTGAACACTGAAGCTTTCTTT. Its translation is CASSPEALNTEAFF.

This clonotype showed up just a few times. This chain uses TRBV7-8 with TRBJ1-2; D is uncertain. Trimming took 0 bases from V and 2 from J, leaving 10 bases between them. Germline-derived CDR1 and CDR2 are SGHVS and FQNEAQ. There are 15 residues in the CDR3. The CDR3 region is CASSLAGFRNYGYTF. The CDR3, as DNA: TGTGCCAGCAGCTTAGCTGGTTTCCGAAACTATGGCTACACCTTC.

The chain recombines TRBV24-1 with TRBJ2-6, with unresolved D. V lost 4 bases to trimming and J lost 0 bases, with 6 bases between them. The CDR3 consists of 15 residues. The germline gives CDR1 KGHDR, CDR2 SFDVKD. Written as DNA, the CDR3 is TGTGCCACCAGTGACAGTGGCTCTGGGGCCAACGTCCTGACTTTC. Protein: CATSDSGSGANVLTF.

This clonotype was counted a few times. The V and J genes are TRBV9 and TRBJ2-5, with TRBD2 identical over 16 bases. Trimming cost V 4 bases and J 5 bases; bases outside gene matches: 8. The CDR3 totals 17 residues. Germline CDR1 SGDLS, CDR2 YYNGEE. This CDR3 is CASSPGTSGGAWETQYF. CDR3 nucleotides: TGTGCCAGCAGCCCCGGGACTAGCGGGGGGGCCTGGGAGACCCAGTACTTC.

This clonotype was observed at least ten times. The chain couples TRBV6-2 or TRBV6-3 to TRBJ2-2, with D tentatively TRBD1 (6 bases). V was trimmed by 6 bases and J by 6 bases, leaving 20 bases between them. Germline V gives CDR1 MNHEY, CDR2 SVGEGT. CDR3 length: 16 amino acids. The CDR3 here is CASSVTRAGDPGELFF. CDR3 nucleotide sequence: TGTGCCAGCAGCGTGACGAGGGCAGGGGATCCCGGGGAGCTGTTTTTT.

This clonotype has more than one count but fewer than ten. The V gene is TRBV5-6, the J gene TRBJ2-7, with 11 positions matching TRBD2. Germline V gene lookup returns CDR1 SGHDT and CDR2 YYEEEE. V lost 4 bases, J lost 5 bases, and 8 bases stayed unmatched. The CDR3 contains 15 residues. In nucleotides, the CDR3 is TGTGCCAGCAGCCTACTGGGACTAGCGGTTGACGAGCAGTACTTC. It specifies CASSLLGLAVDEQYF.

This sequence joins TRBV5-1 and TRBJ1-2; D not resolved. The germline gives CDR1 SGHRS, CDR2 YFSETQ. The length of the CDR3 is 14 residues. The germline V and J ends were trimmed by 0 bases and 7 bases, with 13 bases remaining between them. For the CDR3, the DNA is TGCGCCAGCAGCTTGGGGGCAGACAATGCTGGCTACACCTTC. Residues: CASSLGADNAGYTF.

This sequence joins TRBV7-2 and TRBJ2-5; TRBD2 aligns across 10 bases. This CDR3 contains 16 residues. Germline CDR1 reads SGHTA; CDR2 reads FQGNSA. The trim removed 5 bases at V and 5 bases at J, leaving 11 bases unmatched. The CDR3 DNA sequence: TGTGCCAGCAGCCCCGGACCTCAGCGGGGGGGTGAGACCCAGTACTTC. This gives the protein CASSPGPQRGGETQYF. Supplemented by reference TRBV7-2 and TRBJ2-5, the full variable domain reads GAGVSQSPSNKVTEKGKDVELRCDPISGHTALYWYRQSLGQGLEFLIYFQGNSAPDKSGLPSDRFSAERTGGSVSTLTIQRTQQEDSAVYLCASSPGPQRGGETQYFGPGTRLLVL.

This clonotype was recorded at least ten times. V usage is TRBV4-3 and J usage is TRBJ2-3, with a possible D match to TRBD2 (6 bases). Trimming took 0 bases from V and 0 from J, leaving 10 bases between them. The CDR3 sequence is 16 residues long. Germline CDR1 is LGHNA and CDR2 is YSLEER. Here the CDR3 DNA reads TGCGCCAGCAGCCAAGAGTCTAGCGCTAGCACAGATACGCAGTATTTT. Translated: CASSQESSASTDTQYF.

This clonotype has more than one count but fewer than ten. The rearrangement joins TRBV7-2 to TRBJ2-5; 7 bases agree with TRBD1. CDR3 size: 15 residues. Germline lookup yields CDR1 SGHTA and CDR2 FQGNSA. The J segment lost 5 bases and the V segment lost 5 bases, leaving 11 bases of the junction unmatched. CDR3 DNA sequence: TGTGCCAGCAGCACGGTGACAGGGTTCGAGGAGACCCAGTACTTC. This gives the protein CASSTVTGFEETQYF.

This clonotype has just a few counts. The chain is built from TRBV11-3 and TRBJ2-7; a weak D match, TRBD1 (5 bases). Between the trimmed V and J ends, which lost 4 bases and 3 bases, there was a span of 10 bases. The CDR3 contains 13 residues. Germline CDR1 reads SGHNT; CDR2 reads YENEEA. For the CDR3, the DNA is TGTGCCAGCAGCTGGGGCCAGGGCTACGAGCAGTACTTC. Translation gives CASSWGQGYEQYF. The whole variable domain, remainder taken from reference TRBV11-3 and TRBJ2-7, is EAGVVQSPRYKIIEKKQPVAFWCNPISGHNTLYWYLQNLGQGPELLIRYENEEAVDDSQLPKDRFSAERLKGVDSTLKIQPAELGDSAVYLCASSWGQGYEQYFGPGTRLTVT.

This clonotype was observed once. V gene TRBV3-1 combines with J gene TRBJ2-1, with 10 nucleotides matching TRBD2. Germline CDR1 LGHDT, CDR2 YNNKEL (reference sequence). Trimming at V came to 4 bases and at J to 10 bases, leaving 10 bases not matched to a gene. The CDR3 is made up of 15 amino acids. CDR3 nucleotides: TGTGCCAGCAGCCTGAGACTAGCGGGCGCGGAGGAGCAGTTCTTC. It specifies CASSLRLAGAEEQFF.

This clonotype was counted between two and nine times. This chain uses TRBV6-2 or TRBV6-3 with TRBJ2-1; D is uncertain. V was shortened by 8 bases and J by 8 bases, with 13 bases between the two germline ends. This CDR3 comprises 12 residues. CDR1 is MNHEY and CDR2 is SVGEGT in the germline V gene. CDR3 sequence reads: CASGHGVHEQFF. Written as DNA, the CDR3 is TGTGCCAGCGGCCACGGAGTCCATGAGCAGTTCTTC.

Turning to this clonotype: The junction differs from germline at one of its ends, possibly a read error. The chain employs TRBV12-3 or TRBV12-4 and TRBJ2-7, with TRBD2 identical over 9 bases. CDR3 length equals 18 residues. The CDR3 sequence: CAISFKGASGINSYEQYF. CDR3 nucleotides: TGTGCCATCAGTTTTAAGGGTGCTAGCGGGATTAACTCCTACGAGCAGTACTTC.

This clonotype was seen only a few times. CDR3 sequence reads: CASSYAGQGYNSPLHF. The DNA of the CDR3 is TGTGCCAGCAGTTACGCTGGACAGGGATATAATTCACCCCTCCACTTT. J is TRBJ1-6 and V is TRBV6-5, with TRBD1 identical over 8 bases. The trim removed 2 bases at V and 4 bases at J, leaving 4 bases unmatched. This CDR3 comprises 16 residues. Germline CDR1 MNHEY, CDR2 SVGAGI.

This clonotype occurred a few times. V usage is TRBV28 and J usage is TRBJ2-4, with D perhaps assigned TRBD1 or TRBD2 (5 bases each). This CDR3 comprises 15 residues. Germline CDR1 and CDR2: MDHEN and SYDVKM. Trimming removed 4 bases at V and 11 bases at J, with 21 bases between. CDR3 loop: CASSSTGTSILVQYF. The CDR3 coding sequence is TGTGCCAGCAGTTCCACCGGGACCAGCATTTTAGTTCAGTACTTC.

The rearrangement uses TRBV12-5 and TRBJ1-1; D call uncertain. The CDR3 runs 15 residues. Germline CDR1 reads LGHNT; CDR2 reads FRNRAP. The V and J ends lost 1 base and 7 bases respectively, with 16 bases between them. The CDR3 nucleotides are TGTGCTAGTGGTTTGGACGCCGGGTATCATATTGAAGCTTTCTTT. Its translation: CASGLDAGYHIEAFF.

This clonotype was picked up a small number of times. The chain couples TRBV12-3 or TRBV12-4 to TRBJ1-1, with 7 bases identical to TRBD1. Trimming at V came to 3 bases and at J to 10 bases, leaving 8 bases not matched to a gene. The length of the CDR3 is 13 residues. CDR3 coding DNA: TGTGCCAGCAGTTTGTGGTCCAGGGGGGTAGCTTTCTTT. It specifies CASSLWSRGVAFF.

This clonotype was recorded at least ten times. J is TRBJ2-5 and V is TRBV10-3; 10 bases align to TRBD1. The CDR3 spans 15 residues. The germline CDR1 and CDR2 sequences are ENHRY and SYGVKD. The junction had 3 bases not matched to a gene; V was cut back by 3 bases and J by 2 bases. The CDR3 nucleotides are TGTGCCATCAGTGACTGGACAGGGGGTCAAGAGACCCAGTACTTC. Its protein is CAISDWTGGQETQYF.